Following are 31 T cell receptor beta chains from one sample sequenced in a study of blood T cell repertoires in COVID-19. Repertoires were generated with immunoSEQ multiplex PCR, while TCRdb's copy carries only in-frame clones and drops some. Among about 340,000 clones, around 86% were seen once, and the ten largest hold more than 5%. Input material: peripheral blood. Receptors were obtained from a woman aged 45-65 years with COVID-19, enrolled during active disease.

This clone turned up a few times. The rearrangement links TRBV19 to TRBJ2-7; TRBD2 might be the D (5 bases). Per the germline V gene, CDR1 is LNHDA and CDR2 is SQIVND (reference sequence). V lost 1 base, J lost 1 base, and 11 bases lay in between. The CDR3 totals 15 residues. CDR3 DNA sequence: TGTGCCAGTAGTATAGGGACTCACTCATCCTACGAGCAGTACTTC. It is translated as CASSIGTHSSYEQYF.

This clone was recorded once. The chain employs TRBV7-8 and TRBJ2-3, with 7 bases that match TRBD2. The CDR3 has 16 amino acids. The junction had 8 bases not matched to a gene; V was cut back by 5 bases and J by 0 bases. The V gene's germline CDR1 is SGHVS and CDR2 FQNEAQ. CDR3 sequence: CASSPGGSESTDTQYF. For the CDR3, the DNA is TGTGCCAGCAGCCCCGGGGGGTCGGAAAGCACAGATACGCAGTATTTT.

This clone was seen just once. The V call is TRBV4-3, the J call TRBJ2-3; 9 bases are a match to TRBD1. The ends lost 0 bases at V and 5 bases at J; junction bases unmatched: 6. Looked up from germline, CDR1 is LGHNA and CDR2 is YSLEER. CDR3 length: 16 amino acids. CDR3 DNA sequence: TGCGCCAGCAGCCAAGATAACAGGGGGCTGTTAGATACGCAGTATTTT. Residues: CASSQDNRGLLDTQYF.

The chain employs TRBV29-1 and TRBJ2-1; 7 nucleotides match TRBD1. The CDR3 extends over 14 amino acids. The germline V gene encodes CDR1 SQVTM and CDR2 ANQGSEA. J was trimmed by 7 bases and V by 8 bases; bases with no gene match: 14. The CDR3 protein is CSSWKQGPINEQFF. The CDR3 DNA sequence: TGCAGCTCCTGGAAACAGGGGCCAATAAATGAGCAGTTCTTC.

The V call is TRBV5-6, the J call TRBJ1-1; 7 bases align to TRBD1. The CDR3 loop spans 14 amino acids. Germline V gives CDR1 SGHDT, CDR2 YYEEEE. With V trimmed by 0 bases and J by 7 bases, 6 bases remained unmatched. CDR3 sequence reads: CASSLAGQRREAFF. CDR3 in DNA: TGTGCCAGCAGCTTGGCGGGACAGAGGCGTGAAGCTTTCTTT.

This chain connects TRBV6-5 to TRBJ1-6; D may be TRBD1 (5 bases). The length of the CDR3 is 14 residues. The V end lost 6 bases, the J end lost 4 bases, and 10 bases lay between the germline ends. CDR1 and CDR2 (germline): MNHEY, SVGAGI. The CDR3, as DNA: TGTGCCAGCAGCCCCCCAGGGTATAATTCACCCCTCCACTTT. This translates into CASSPPGYNSPLHF.

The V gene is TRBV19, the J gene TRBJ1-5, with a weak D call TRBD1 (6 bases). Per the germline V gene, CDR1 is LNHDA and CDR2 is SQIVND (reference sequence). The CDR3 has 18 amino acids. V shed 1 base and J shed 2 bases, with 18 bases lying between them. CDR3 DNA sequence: TGTGCCAGTAGTATAGGACAGGCTGGCCGGGGGGGCAATCAGCCCCAGCATTTT. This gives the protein CASSIGQAGRGGNQPQHF.

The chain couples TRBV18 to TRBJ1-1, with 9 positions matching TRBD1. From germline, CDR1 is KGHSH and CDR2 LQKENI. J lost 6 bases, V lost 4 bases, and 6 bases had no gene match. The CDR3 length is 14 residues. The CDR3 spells CASSRLDRGAEAFF. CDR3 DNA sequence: TGTGCCAGCTCACGGTTGGACAGGGGCGCTGAAGCTTTCTTT. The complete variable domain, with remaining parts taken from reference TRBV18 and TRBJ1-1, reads NAGVMQNPRHLVRRRGQEARLRCSPMKGHSHVYWYRQLPEEGLKFMVYLQKENIIDESGMPKERFSAEFPKEGPSILRIQQVVRGDSAAYFCASSRLDRGAEAFFGQGTRLTVV.

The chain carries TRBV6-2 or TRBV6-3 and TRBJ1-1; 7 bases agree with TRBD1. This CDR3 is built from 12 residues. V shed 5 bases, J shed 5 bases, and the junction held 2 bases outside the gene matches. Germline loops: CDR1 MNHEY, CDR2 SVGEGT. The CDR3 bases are TGTGCCAGCAGTGACAGGGTGACTGAAGCTTTCTTT. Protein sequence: CASSDRVTEAFF.

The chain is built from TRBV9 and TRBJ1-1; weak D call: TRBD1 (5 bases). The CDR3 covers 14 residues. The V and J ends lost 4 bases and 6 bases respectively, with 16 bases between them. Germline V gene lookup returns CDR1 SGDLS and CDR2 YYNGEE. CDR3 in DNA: TGTGCCAGCAGCCGCCAGGGAATTGGCGCTGAAGCTTTCTTT. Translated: CASSRQGIGAEAFF.

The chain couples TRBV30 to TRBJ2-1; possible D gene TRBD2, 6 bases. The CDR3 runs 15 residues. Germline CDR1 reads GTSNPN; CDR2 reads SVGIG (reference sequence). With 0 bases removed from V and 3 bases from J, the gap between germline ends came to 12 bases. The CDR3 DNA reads TGTGCCTGGAGTGTAGGGGCGGGACTCTACAATGAGCAGTTCTTC. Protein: CAWSVGAGLYNEQFF.

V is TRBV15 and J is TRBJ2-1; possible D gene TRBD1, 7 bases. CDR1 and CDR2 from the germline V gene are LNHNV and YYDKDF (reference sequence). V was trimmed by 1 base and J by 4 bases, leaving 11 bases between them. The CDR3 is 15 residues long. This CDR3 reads CATSRGRGQYNEQFF. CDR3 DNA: TGTGCCACCAGCAGAGGGAGGGGACAGTACAATGAGCAGTTCTTC.

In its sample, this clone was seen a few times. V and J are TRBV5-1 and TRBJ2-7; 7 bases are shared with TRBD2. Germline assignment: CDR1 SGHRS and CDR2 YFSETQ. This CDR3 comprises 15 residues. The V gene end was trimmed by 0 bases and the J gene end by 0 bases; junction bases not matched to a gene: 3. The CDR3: CASSLDWDYSYEQYF. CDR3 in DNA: TGCGCCAGCAGCTTGGACTGGGACTACTCCTACGAGCAGTACTTC.

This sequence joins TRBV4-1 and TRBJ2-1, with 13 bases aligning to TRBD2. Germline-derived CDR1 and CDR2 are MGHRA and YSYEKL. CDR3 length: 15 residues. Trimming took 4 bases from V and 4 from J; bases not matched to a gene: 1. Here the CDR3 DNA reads TGCGCCAGCAGCCGGACTAGCGGGAGTTACAATGAGCAGTTCTTC. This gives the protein CASSRTSGSYNEQFF.

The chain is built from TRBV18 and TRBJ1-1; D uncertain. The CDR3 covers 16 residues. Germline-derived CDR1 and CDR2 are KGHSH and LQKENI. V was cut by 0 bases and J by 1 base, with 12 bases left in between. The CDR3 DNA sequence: TGTGCCAGCTCACCACCGGAGTTCTGGCAGAACACTGAAGCTTTCTTT. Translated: CASSPPEFWQNTEAFF.

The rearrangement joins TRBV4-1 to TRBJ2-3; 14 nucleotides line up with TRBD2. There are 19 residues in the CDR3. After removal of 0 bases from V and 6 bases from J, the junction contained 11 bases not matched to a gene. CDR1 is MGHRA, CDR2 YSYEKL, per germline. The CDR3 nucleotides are TGCGCCAGCAGCCAAGATCTTGGGGGACTAGCGGGAGTCTCGGATACGCAGTATTTT. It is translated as CASSQDLGGLAGVSDTQYF.

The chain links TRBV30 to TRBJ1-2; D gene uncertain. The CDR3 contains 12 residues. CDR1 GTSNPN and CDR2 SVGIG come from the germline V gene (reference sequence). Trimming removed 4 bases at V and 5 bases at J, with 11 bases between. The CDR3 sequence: CAWIEVGYGYTF. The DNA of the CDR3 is TGTGCCTGGATTGAAGTCGGGTATGGCTACACCTTC.

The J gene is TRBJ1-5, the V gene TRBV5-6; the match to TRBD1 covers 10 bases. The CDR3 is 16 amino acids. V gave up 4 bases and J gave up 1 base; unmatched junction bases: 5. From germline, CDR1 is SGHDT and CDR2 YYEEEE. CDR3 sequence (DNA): TGTGCCAGCAGCCCGGGGACAGGGGACAGCAATCAGCCCCAGCATTTT. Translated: CASSPGTGDSNQPQHF.

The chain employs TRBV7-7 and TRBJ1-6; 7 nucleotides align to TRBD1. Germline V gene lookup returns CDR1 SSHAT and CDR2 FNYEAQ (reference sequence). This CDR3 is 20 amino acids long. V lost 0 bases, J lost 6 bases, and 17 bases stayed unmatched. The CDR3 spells CASSLAEPWDSLLSNSPLHF. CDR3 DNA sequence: TGTGCCAGCAGCTTAGCCGAGCCCTGGGACAGCCTTTTGAGTAATTCACCCCTCCACTTT.

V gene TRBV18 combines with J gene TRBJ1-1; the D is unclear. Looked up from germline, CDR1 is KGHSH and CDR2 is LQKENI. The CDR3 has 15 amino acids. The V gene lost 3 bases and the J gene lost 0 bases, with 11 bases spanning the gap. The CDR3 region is CASSPSGPLNTEAFF. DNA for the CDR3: TGTGCCAGCTCACCCTCTGGCCCTTTGAACACTGAAGCTTTCTTT.

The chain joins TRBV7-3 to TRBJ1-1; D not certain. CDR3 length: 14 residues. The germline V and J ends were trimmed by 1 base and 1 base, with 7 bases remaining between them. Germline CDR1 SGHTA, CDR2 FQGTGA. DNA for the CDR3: TGTGCCAGCAGCTTAAATCCCAGGAACACTGAAGCTTTCTTT. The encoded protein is CASSLNPRNTEAFF.

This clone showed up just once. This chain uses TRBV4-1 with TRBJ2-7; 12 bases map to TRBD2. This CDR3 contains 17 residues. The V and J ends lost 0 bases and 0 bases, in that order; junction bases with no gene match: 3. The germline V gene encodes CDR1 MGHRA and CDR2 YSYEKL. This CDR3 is CASSQDPTSGSSYEQYF. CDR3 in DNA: TGCGCCAGCAGCCAAGATCCGACTAGCGGGAGCTCCTACGAGCAGTACTTC.

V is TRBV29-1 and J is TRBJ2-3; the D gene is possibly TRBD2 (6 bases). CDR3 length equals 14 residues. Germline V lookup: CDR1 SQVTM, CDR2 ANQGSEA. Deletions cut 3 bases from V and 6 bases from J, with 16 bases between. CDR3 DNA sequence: TGCAGCGTTGATCCCTCCTCAACTAGCGATACGCAGTATTTT. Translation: CSVDPSSTSDTQYF.

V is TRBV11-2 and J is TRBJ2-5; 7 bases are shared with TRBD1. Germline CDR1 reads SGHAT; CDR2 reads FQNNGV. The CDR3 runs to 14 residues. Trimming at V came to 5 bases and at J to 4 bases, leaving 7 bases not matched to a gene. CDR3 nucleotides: TGTGCCAGCAGCGTCGGGACAGCCGGAGAGACCCAGTACTTC. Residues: CASSVGTAGETQYF.

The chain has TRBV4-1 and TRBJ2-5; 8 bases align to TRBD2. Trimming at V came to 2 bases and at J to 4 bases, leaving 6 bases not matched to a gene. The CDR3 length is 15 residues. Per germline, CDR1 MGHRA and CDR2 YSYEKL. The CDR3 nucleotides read TGCGCCAGCAGCCAAATTAGCGGGATGAGAGAGACCCAGTACTTC. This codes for CASSQISGMRETQYF.

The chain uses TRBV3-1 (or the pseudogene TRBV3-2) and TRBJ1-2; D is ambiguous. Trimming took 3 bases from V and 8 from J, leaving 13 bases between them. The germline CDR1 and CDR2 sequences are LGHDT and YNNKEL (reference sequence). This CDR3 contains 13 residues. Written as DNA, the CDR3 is TGTGCCAGCAGCCATCAAAGCGCGGTCGGCTACACCTTC. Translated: CASSHQSAVGYTF.

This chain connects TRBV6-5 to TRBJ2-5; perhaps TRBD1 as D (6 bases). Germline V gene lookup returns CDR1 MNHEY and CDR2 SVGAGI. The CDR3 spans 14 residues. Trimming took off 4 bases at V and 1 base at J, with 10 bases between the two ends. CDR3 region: CASSFRTVQETQYF. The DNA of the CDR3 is TGTGCCAGCAGTTTCCGGACAGTCCAAGAGACCCAGTACTTC.

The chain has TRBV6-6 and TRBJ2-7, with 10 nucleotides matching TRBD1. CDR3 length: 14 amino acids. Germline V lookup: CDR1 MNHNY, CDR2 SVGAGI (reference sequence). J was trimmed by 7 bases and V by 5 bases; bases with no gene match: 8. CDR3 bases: TGTGCCAGCAGTGCCGGGACAGGGGTTGAAGAGCAGTACTTC. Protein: CASSAGTGVEEQYF.

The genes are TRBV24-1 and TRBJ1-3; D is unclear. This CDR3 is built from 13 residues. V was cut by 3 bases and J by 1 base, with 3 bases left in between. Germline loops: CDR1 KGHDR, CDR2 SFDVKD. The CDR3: CATSDRSGNTIYF. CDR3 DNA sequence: TGTGCCACCAGTGATCGGTCTGGAAACACCATATATTTT.

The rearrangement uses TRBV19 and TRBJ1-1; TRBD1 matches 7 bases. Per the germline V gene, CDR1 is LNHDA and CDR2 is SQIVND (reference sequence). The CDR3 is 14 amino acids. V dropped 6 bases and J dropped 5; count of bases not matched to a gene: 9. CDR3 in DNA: TGTGCCAGTAGGGACAGCCCAGGGGGGACTGAAGCTTTCTTT. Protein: CASRDSPGGTEAFF.

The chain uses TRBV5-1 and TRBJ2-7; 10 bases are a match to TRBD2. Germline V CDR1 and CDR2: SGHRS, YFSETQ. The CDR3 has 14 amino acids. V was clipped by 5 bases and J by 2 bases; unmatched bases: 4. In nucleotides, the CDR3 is TGCGCCAGCAGAGAAGGGACTAGCGCCTACGAGCAGTACTTC. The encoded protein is CASREGTSAYEQYF.